This paragraph covers one T cell receptor (beta chain) sequence. Its specific antigen is unknown. Base qualities are missing; no much larger clone stands one base away. This sample is part of a study of cytomegalovirus exposure and HLA in healthy donors (dated by TCRdb to the late 2010s). Looking at the study overall: An earlier analysis of 587 of the donors reported about 250 Gb of sequence data and roughly 110 million unique TCR beta sequences from some 180 million T cells. Using immunosequencing, the study profiled T cell repertoires from about 620 subjects and related those repertoires to cytomegalovirus serostatus. Among some 410 genotyped donors of the cohort, an average of approximately 220,000 unique TCR beta nucleotide sequences was sequenced per donor, of which roughly 17% were non-productive. Rather than using new phenotypic data, the later analysis identified candidate immune exposures from TCR beta sequences and from how often those sequences occurred across donors. In a later genetic analysis, genome-wide SNP genotypes for about 55% of the roughly 700 donors were used, and that subset was treated as a discovery cohort. An earlier analysis of around 580 of the donors used high-throughput TCR beta sequencing to judge whether each TCR beta V gene segment behaved as functional or pseudogenic. To predict cytomegalovirus infection status, the study combined high-throughput TCR immunosequencing, statistical association of individual TCRs with disease status, and machine learning. A later analysis re-examined previously published TCR beta repertoires from roughly 650 donors and added high-resolution HLA genotyping to investigate patterns of TCR occurrence. Donor age, sex, ethnicity and CMV serostatus were collected together with the repertoire data. Every repertoire in the discovery cohort had been generated on one and the same sequencing platform. Because of strong linkage in the cohort, roughly five DR-DQ haplotypes were treated as single units for association and clustering. Class I and class II HLA loci were covered by the typing at four-digit resolution. Typing coverage varied by locus: roughly 629-640 donors for A, B, C, DRB1 and DQB1; roughly 500 for DQA1; more than 600 for DPA1; approximately 490 for DPB1. Of the 398 genotyped donors, approximately 82% fell in the genetic ancestry cluster associated with self-reported Caucasian donors. Roughly 320 gigabases of sequencing data and 70 million to 95 million unique TCR sequences made up an early release that covered approximately 620 HLA-typed donors. Along with the roughly 670-subject first cohort, a separate validation cohort of more than 90 different subjects was used. The study aimed to test whether signatures of past pathogen exposure could be identified by cataloging public T cell receptors. Findings and caveats that apply to the study as a whole: When HLA alleles, especially DR and DQ, strongly co-occurred, TCR associations were difficult to assign to individual alleles. Correlated functional status among segregating V segments might be attributable to linkage disequilibrium, but an unknown experimental factor could not be ruled out. According to a later analysis, most CMV-associated TCR beta chains appeared to be HLA-restricted, and the HLA associations seemed to be driven largely by CMV exposure. A later genetic analysis reported fewer N-insertions in productive TCRs among donors in an Asian-associated ancestry cluster than the approximately 700-donor mean. HLA typing was unavailable for some donors at each locus, so association tests used only the typed subset. The cohort was sequenced for TCR beta chains only, and without alpha or paired-chain data the features that could be detected were limited. The classifier was reported to diagnose cytomegalovirus status with high specificity and sensitivity in both the original and validation cohorts. Some IMGT-functional V segments, including TRBV6-2 and TRBV6-3, could not be told apart with the 87-base-pair reads, so those segments were excluded. While some public TCRs were present in many individuals, most TCR sequences turned up only very rarely across donors. According to the authors, the approach could potentially be generalized to other disease states and immunological phenotypes. In vitro tests confirmed that a few of the cytomegalovirus-associated TCR beta chains recognize cytomegalovirus antigens. The presence/absence analyses assumed that sequencing depth was roughly uniform across donors, and that assumption may not be true. The sequencing pipeline was judged likely to have produced a cluster of highly shared sequence variants as a technical artifact. The only immune exposure information available for the cohort was CMV serostatus. In a later analysis, several top co-occurrence clusters were reported to appear linked to parvovirus B19, influenza, CMV and Epstein-Barr virus. A further reported finding was that TCR beta sequences accurately predicted the HLA-A and HLA-B alleles for most subjects in the first cohort. In a later analysis, HLA-associated TCR beta chains were found to be more clonally expanded and to have lower generation probabilities than equally common non-associated chains. In a later analysis, the rate of TCR association differed among HLA loci, with DRB1 alleles having the most associated TCRs and HLA-C alleles having the fewest. In a later analysis, some 17,000 TCR beta sequences were associated with specific HLA alleles at a false discovery rate of 0.05. In a later genetic analysis, a missense DCLRE1C variant was associated with V-gene and J-gene trimming of TCR beta chains, and the association was replicated in an independent cohort. An earlier analysis of approximately 540 of the donors showed that most TCR beta V segments appeared in productive rearrangements either about 87% or about 30% of the time, which broadly matched IMGT annotations. The study gave a list of around 170 TCR beta chains associated with cytomegalovirus. Because counts were too low, 15 to 20 rarely observed V segments, including chromosome 9 orphons, were excluded from the earlier analysis of 587 of the donors.

The cohort comprised 710 or so healthy bone marrow donors. All cohort members were sampled while nominally healthy, although unrecorded immune exposures were likely present. The donor tested CMV seropositive, placing the donor among the 250 to 350 seropositive members of the cohort. Every donor gave a peripheral blood sample, and the peripheral blood mononuclear cells from that sample were used for TCR beta sequencing. Genomic DNA extraction from the blood cell samples was performed with the Qiagen DNeasy Blood Extraction Kit. Receptor amplification or capture employed the immunoSEQ multiplex PCR assay. The multiplex PCR relied on a mix of 60 forward primers for TCR Vbeta segments and 13 reverse primers for TCR Jbeta segments. The CDR3 region of rearranged TCR beta genes was amplified from genomic DNA by a multiplex PCR assay. On the Illumina HiSeq System, the amplified TCR beta libraries were sequenced as 87-base-pair reads. The authors' pipeline ran thus. A later analysis tallied roughly 78 million unique TCR beta chains across the 666 repertoires, and roughly 11 million of those chains were shared by two or more donors. A nearest-neighbor algorithm error-corrected the raw reads and collapsed the reads into unique sequences, merging closely related sequences to remove PCR and sequencing errors. CDR3 sequences were aligned to IMGT reference sequences to assign V, D and J gene segments. Each retained sequence needed at least a six-nucleotide match to both a V gene segment and a J gene segment. Rearrangements were classified as productive when the CDR3 lacked stop codons and remained in frame with V and J, and all other rearrangements were classified as non-productive. Following IMGT convention, CDR3 was defined as the stretch from the second conserved V-encoded cysteine up to the conserved J-encoded phenylalanine. In an earlier analysis of more than 550 of the donors, sequences lacking an unambiguous match to a single V gene segment were excluded. In an earlier analysis of almost 600 of the donors, a V segment was called functional when productive rearrangements were above 56.7%, and segregating when the standard deviation between donors exceeded 5%. To diagnose cytomegalovirus status from the catalog of TCR beta chain sequences, a statistical classification framework was built. In a later analysis, TCR nucleotide sequences were compared against IMGT/GENE-DB human TR gene sequences so that V and J genes could be assigned. The TCRdist pipeline was used in a later analysis to assign CDR3 sequences and most-parsimonious VDJ recombination scenarios. In a later analysis, each TCR beta chain was defined by its CDR3 amino acid sequence together with its V-gene family, and reads lacking a unique V-gene family were excluded. To address suspected cross-contamination and a sequencing artifact, a later analysis removed over 500 highly shared, low-generation-probability nucleotide sequences. In a later analysis, a clonal expansion index was calculated for each public chain from normalized within-repertoire ranks of inferred template counts. Generation probabilities in a later analysis came from a VDJ recombination model fitted to out-of-frame rearrangements, and those results were checked against IGoR. In a later analysis, TCR-TCR, TCR-HLA and TCR-CMV co-occurrence was scored with hypergeometric tests, and a repertoire-size bias correction was applied to TCR pairs. False discovery rates were estimated in a later analysis by permuting HLA or CMV assignments 20 times. In a later analysis, co-occurring TCRs were grouped using DBSCAN, and TCRdist sequence similarity was added for clustering within HLA-allele-positive subsets. Repertoires with fewer than 30,000 or more than 120,000 public chains, plus five repertoires with anomalous nucleotide sharing, were excluded from co-occurrence clustering. TCRdb holds this immuneACCESS table with in-frame rearrangements only. Some clones are missing; in checked studies, unresolved V genes explain under half, and the rest has no known cause. V and J calls and clone size are as listed in that table; D and trimming were resolved from the DNA. Across this sample there are about 92,000 clones, with roughly 80% seen only once. The biggest ten clones account for about 1.2% of the sample.

In the germline V gene, CDR1 corresponds to SGHTA and CDR2 to FQGNSA. V is trimmed back by 5 bases and J by 0 bases, and the junction contains 3 bases that no gene match accounts for. Including the terminal cysteine and phenylalanine, the CDR3 comprises 15 residues. The entry retains the CDR3 DNA only, 45 bases that are in frame from base 1. The chain is made from TRBV7-2 and TRBJ1-1, and 10 junctional nucleotides match TRBD1. The material sequenced was PBMCs. The source of this sequence is a girl aged 2 to 9 in good health and CMV-seropositive. The CDR3 has the sequence CASSQGQGMNTEAFF. The bases read TGTGCCAGCAGCCAGGGACAGGGGATGAACACTGAAGCTTTCTTT.